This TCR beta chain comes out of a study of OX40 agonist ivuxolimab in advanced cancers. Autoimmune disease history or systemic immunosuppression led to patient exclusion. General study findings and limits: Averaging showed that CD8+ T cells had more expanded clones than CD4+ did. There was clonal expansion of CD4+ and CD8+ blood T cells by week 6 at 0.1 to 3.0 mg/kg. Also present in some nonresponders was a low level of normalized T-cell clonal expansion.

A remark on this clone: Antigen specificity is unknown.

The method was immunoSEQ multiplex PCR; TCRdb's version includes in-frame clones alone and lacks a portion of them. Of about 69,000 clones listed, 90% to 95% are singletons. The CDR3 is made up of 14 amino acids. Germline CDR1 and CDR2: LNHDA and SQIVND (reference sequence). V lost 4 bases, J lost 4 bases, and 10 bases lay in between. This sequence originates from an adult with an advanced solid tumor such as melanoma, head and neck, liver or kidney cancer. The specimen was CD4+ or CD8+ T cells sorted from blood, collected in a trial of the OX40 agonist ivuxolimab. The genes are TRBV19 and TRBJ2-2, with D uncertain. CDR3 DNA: TGTGCCAGTAGTACCCGGACGGCCACCGGGGAGCTGTTTTTT. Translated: CASSTRTATGELFF.